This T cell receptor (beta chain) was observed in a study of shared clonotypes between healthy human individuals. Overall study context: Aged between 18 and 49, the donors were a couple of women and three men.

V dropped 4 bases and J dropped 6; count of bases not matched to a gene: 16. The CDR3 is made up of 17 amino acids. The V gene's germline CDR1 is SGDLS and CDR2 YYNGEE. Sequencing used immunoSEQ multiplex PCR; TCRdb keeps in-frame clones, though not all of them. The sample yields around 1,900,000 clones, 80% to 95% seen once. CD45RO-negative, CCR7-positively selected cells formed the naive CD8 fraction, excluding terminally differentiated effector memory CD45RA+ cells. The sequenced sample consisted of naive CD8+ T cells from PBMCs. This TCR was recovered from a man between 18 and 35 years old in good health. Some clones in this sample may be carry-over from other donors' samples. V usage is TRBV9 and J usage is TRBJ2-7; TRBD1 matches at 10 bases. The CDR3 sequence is CASSPPVGDRGPLEQYF. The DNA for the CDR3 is TGTGCCAGCAGCCCGCCGGTCGGGGACAGGGGCCCCCTCGAGCAGTACTTC.